The present entry profiles one T cell receptor beta chain with its context. This entry is derived from a study of control samples from healthy donors and cancer patients. The CDR3 is made up of 13 amino acids. The germline gives CDR1 MNHEY, CDR2 SVGAGI. The ends were cut back, 3 bases at V and 5 bases at J, with 8 bases in the middle. Using immunoSEQ multiplex PCR, the repertoire was profiled, and TCRdb retains in-frame clones only, with some absent. The sample lists more than 110,000 clones, about 88% occurring once. The TCR originated in a woman aged 25-40 years in good health. The rearrangement joins TRBV6-5 to TRBJ1-5; D is unresolved. Material: blood. CDR3 amino acids: CASSYSPDQPQHF. For the CDR3, the DNA is TGTGCCAGCAGTTATTCCCCAGATCAGCCCCAGCATTTT.